Here is one TCR beta chain with its context. This record comes from a study of OX40 agonist ivuxolimab in advanced cancers. Here immunoSEQ multiplex PCR was the method, and the copy in TCRdb shows in-frame clones only, minus some. The profile shows about 55,000 clones, approximately 86% of them singletons. The CDR3 runs 14 residues. V shed 7 bases and J 7 bases; nucleotides not matched to a gene: 11. Germline CDR1 SEHNR, CDR2 FQNEAQ (reference sequence). The chain carries TRBV7-9 and TRBJ1-1; 8 positions match TRBD1. Material: CD4+ or CD8+ T cells sorted from blood, obtained in a trial of the OX40 agonist ivuxolimab. The origin of this receptor is an adult with an advanced solid tumor such as melanoma, head and neck, liver or kidney cancer. CDR3 sequence: CASTNRDRSFEAFF. The CDR3 DNA follows: TGTGCCAGCACGAATCGGGACAGGTCATTTGAAGCTTTCTTT.